The clone carrying this TCR beta chain appeared a single time. The sample comes from a study of control samples from healthy donors and cancer patients. After removal of 5 bases from V and 8 bases from J, the junction contained 8 bases not matched to a gene. The CDR3 is 13 residues long. Germline V gene sequence: CDR1 MNHEY, CDR2 SVGEGT. Generated by immunoSEQ multiplex PCR, the TCRdb table keeps only in-frame clones and is missing some. The sample holds 90,000 to 100,000 clones; about 80% are singletons and the top ten take roughly a tenth. Sequenced input: blood. This TCR was recovered from a woman aged 30 to 39 in good health. The chain links TRBV6-2 or TRBV6-3 to TRBJ1-2; 7 bases fit TRBD1. The CDR3 reads CASSRTGEHGYTF. The DNA for the CDR3 is TGTGCCAGCAGTCGGACAGGTGAACACGGCTACACCTTC.